This TCR beta chain is from a study of T cells after yellow fever vaccination. On this clonotype: Its specificity is unknown.

General study findings and limits: CD4 and CD8 compartments shared a small share of clonotypes, likely from convergent recombination.

The CDR3 consists of 13 residues. V shed 6 bases and J shed 4 bases, with 12 bases lying between them. Germline CDR1 and CDR2: MNHEY and SMNVEV (reference sequence). Researchers made TCR cDNA using 5'RACE template switching, and this step added a universal primer site and UMIs. TCRdb used MiXCR to reprocess the 5' RACE reads, holding one entry per CDR3 protein. Here the sample spans some 560,000 distinct CDR3 sequences, less than 20% being singletons. Source: PBMCs, taken 5 days after the first yellow fever vaccination. J is TRBJ2-5 and V is TRBV27; TRBD1 is a possible D gene (5 bases). The clonotype was recovered from a man younger than 35 who received the YFV17D yellow fever vaccine. The CDR3 DNA follows: TGTGCCAGCAGCTATCGGACACGAGAGACCCAGTACTTC. It encodes CASSYRTRETQYF.